A selection of T cell receptor beta chains follows, all from one sample in a study of regulatory T cells in long-lasting Graves disease. In TCRdb, the multiplex PCR reads were re-called with MiXCR into one record per CDR3 protein. The table includes 400,000 to 500,000 distinct CDR3 sequences, under 25% detected once. The sequenced sample was peripheral blood mononuclear cells (PBMCs), obtained when the disease was refractory, from a patient treated with antithyroid drugs. The origin of the receptors is a female donor with Graves disease. CDR3s include the opening cysteine and the closing phenylalanine or tryptophan. D genes are given only for firm matches. Clone size is shown for a subset of rows, as once, few, many or a class of expanded clone.

. TRBJ2-5 . TRBV5-1 TGCGCCAGCAGCCCCCGGTTAGACTCTCAAGAGACCCAGTACTTC CASSPRLDSQETQYF
few TRBJ1-1 . TRBV5-6 TGTGCCAGCAGCTCAGGGATAACTGAAGCTTTCTTT CASSSGITEAFF
many TRBJ2-7 TRBD1 TRBV12-3/TRBV12-4 TGTGCCAGCAGTTTGGCCCCCATCACAGGGGCCGAGCAGTACTTC CASSLAPITGAEQYF
. TRBJ1-5 . TRBV7-9 TGTGCCAGCAGCTTAGCCGCCGGGTCAAATCAGCCCCAGCATTTT CASSLAAGSNQPQHF
many TRBJ2-5 . TRBV2 TGTGCCAGCAGGGGGGGGACACCCGGGATAGAGACCCAGTACTTC CASRGGTPGIETQYF
many TRBJ1-1 TRBD1 TRBV7-8 TGTGCCAGCAGCCGAGGGACAGGGGGGGAAGGCACTGAAGCTTTCTTT CASSRGTGGEGTEAFF
. TRBJ2-7 . TRBV19 TGTGCCAGTAGTCCCGGGGCTGGTCTCGAGCAGTACTTC CASSPGAGLEQYF
many TRBJ2-2 TRBD1 TRBV6-1 TGTGCCAGCCTAACGCAAAAGACAGGGGGCAACACCGGGGAGCTGTTTTTT CASLTQKTGGNTGELFF
. TRBJ1-6 TRBD1 TRBV5-1 TGCGCCAGCAGCGGGACAGGGGGCCCGAAGCAACCCCTCCACTTT CASSGTGGPKQPLHF
few TRBJ2-7 TRBD2 TRBV9 TGTGCCAGCAGCGTAGAGGTTATAGCTAGCGGGGGCGAGCAGTACTTC CASSVEVIASGGEQYF
few TRBJ1-3 . TRBV12-3/TRBV12-4 TGTGCCAGCAGTCCTGTAGTTGGAAGCTCTGGAAACACCATATATTTT CASSPVVGSSGNTIYF
few TRBJ2-7 TRBD2 TRBV20-1 TGCAGTGCTAGAGACCCGGGACTAGAAGCCGAGCAGTACTTC CSARDPGLEAEQYF
few TRBJ2-3 . TRBV2 TGTGCCAGCAGTACGACCATTAGCACAGATACGCAGTATTTT CASSTTISTDTQYF
. TRBJ1-5 TRBD1 TRBV20-1 TGCAGTGCTCGACAGGGGGCATTTGGCAATCAGCCCCAGCATTTT CSARQGAFGNQPQHF
many TRBJ1-4 . TRBV14 TGTGCCAGCAGCCAAGATCAGAAGACAAGTCGGGAAAAACTGTTTTTT CASSQDQKTSREKLFF
many TRBJ1-6 . TRBV11-2 TGTGCCAGCAGCTTAGAGCGGGGATGGAATTCACCCCTCCACTTT CASSLERGWNSPLHF
. TRBJ2-7 TRBD1 TRBV27 TGTGCCAGCAGGCCAACAGGGGGAGAGTCCTACGAGCAGTACTTC CASRPTGGESYEQYF
many TRBJ1-6 . TRBV11-2 TGTGCCAGCAGCCAGTCAAGTAGCGCACCCCTCCACTTT CASSQSSSAPLHF
many TRBJ2-2 TRBD2 TRBV2 TGTGCCAGCAGTGAACTAGCGGGCACCGGGGAGCTGTTTTTT CASSELAGTGELFF
many TRBJ2-7 TRBD1 TRBV28 TGTGCCAGTAGTACAGGGGGACGGGGCGAGCAGTACTTC CASSTGGRGEQYF
few TRBJ1-4 . TRBV15 TGTGCCACCAGCAGAGATCTGGGGTCTAATGAAAAACTGTTTTTT CATSRDLGSNEKLFF
once TRBJ2-1 . TRBV30 TGTGCCTGGAGTGTACTCGCGGGGACCTACAATGAGCAGTTCTTC CAWSVLAGTYNEQFF
few TRBJ1-3 . TRBV18 TGTGCCAGCTCACCAGAAGGGGGAAACACCATATATTTT CASSPEGGNTIYF
. TRBJ1-2 . TRBV14 TGTGCCAGCAGCCCCCTTGTGACAGCCAACTATGGCTACACCTTC CASSPLVTANYGYTF
. TRBJ2-5 . TRBV20-1 TGCAGTGCTAGAGCTACGATATTAGAGACCCAGTACTTC CSARATILETQYF
. TRBJ2-7 . TRBV19 TGTGCCAGCTCGGGACTGAGAACCTACGAGCAGTACTTC CASSGLRTYEQYF
. TRBJ2-5 TRBD2 TRBV4-1 TGCGCCAGCAGCCAAGAACCAGCGGGAGCGGGGTACCAAGAGACCCAGTACTTC CASSQEPAGAGYQETQYF
. TRBJ2-7 TRBD1 TRBV7-9 TGTGCCAGCAGCTTAGAGTTTACAGGGGCCTACGAGCAGTACTTC CASSLEFTGAYEQYF
few TRBJ2-3 . TRBV28 TGTGCCAGCAGCGACAAAACACGCACAGATACGCAGTATTTT CASSDKTRTDTQYF